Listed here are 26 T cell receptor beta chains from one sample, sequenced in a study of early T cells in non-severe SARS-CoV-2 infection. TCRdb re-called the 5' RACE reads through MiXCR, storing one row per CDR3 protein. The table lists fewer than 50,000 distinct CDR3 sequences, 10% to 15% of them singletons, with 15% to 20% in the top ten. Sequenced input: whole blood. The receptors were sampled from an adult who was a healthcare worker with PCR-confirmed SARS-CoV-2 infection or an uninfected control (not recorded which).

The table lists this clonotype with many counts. CDR3 in amino acids: CAWSVGFTEAFF. For the CDR3, the DNA is TGTGCCTGGAGTGTGGGGTTCACTGAAGCTTTCTTT. J is TRBJ1-1 and V is TRBV30; D uncertain. The CDR3 covers 12 residues. The germline V gene encodes CDR1 GTSNPN and CDR2 SVGIG (reference sequence). V was shortened by 0 bases and J by 4 bases, with 6 bases between the two germline ends.

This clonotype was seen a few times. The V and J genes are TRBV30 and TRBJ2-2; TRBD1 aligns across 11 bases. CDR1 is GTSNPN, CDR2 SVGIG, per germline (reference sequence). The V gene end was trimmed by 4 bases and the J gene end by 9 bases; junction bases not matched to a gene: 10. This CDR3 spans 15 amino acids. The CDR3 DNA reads TGTGCCTGGACAGGACAGGGGGCTGGAGAGTGGGAGCTGTTTTTT. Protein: CAWTGQGAGEWELFF.

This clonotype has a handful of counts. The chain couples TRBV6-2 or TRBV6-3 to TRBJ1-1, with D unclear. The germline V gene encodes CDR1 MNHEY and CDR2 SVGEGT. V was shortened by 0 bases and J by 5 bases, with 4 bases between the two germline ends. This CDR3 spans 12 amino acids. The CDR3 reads CASSYSPTEAFF. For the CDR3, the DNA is TGTGCCAGCAGTTACTCTCCGACTGAAGCTTTCTTT.

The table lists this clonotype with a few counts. The CDR3 DNA sequence: TGTGCCAGCAGCGTAGCTCTGCGGGGGGAGCAGTACTTC. It is translated as CASSVALRGEQYF. This chain connects TRBV9 to TRBJ2-7; TRBD2 aligns across 7 bases. There are 13 residues in the CDR3. The V segment lost 0 bases and the J segment 7 bases; nucleotides outside the gene matches: 4. From germline, CDR1 is SGDLS and CDR2 YYNGEE.

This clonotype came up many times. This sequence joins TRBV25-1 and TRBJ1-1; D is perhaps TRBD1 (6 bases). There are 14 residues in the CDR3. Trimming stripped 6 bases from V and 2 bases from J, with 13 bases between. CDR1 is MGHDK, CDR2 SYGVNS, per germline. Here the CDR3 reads CASRKAGDNTEAFF. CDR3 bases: TGTGCCAGCAGGAAGGCAGGGGATAACACTGAAGCTTTCTTT.

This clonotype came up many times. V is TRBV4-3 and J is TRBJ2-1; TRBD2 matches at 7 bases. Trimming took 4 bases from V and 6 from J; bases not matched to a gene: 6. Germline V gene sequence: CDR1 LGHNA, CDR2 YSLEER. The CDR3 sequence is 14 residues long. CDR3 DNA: TGCGCCAGCAGCCGAGGGAGGGTAAGCAATGAGCAGTTCTTC. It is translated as CASSRGRVSNEQFF.

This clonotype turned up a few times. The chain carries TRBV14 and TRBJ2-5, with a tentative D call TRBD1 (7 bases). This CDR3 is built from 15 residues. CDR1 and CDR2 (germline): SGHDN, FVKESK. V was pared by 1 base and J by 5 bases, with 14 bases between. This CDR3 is CASSQAGGGRETQYF. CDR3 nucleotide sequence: TGTGCCAGCAGCCAAGCAGGAGGGGGCCGTGAGACCCAGTACTTC.

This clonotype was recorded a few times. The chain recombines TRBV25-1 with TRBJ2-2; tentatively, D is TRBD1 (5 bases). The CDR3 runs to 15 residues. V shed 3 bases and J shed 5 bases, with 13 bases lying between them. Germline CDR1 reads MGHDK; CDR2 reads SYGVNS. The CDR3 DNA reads TGTGCCAGCAGTGACAGGGTATTGGGGACCGGGGAGCTGTTTTTT. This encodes CASSDRVLGTGELFF.

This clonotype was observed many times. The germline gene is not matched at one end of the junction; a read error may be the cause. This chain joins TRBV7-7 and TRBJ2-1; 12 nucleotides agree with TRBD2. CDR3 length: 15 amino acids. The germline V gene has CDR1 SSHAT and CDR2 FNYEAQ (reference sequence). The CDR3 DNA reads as TGTGCTAGCAGCCCATCGACTAGCGGGGGCCAGGAGCAGTTCTTC. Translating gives CASSPSTSGGQEQFF.

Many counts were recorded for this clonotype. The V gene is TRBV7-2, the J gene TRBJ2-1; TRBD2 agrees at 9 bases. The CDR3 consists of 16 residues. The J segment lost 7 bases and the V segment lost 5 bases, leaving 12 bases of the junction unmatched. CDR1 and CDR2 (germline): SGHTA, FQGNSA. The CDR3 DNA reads TGTGCCAGCAGCCCGCTTGGCGGGGGGGCGGGGAATGAGCAGTTCTTC. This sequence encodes CASSPLGGGAGNEQFF.

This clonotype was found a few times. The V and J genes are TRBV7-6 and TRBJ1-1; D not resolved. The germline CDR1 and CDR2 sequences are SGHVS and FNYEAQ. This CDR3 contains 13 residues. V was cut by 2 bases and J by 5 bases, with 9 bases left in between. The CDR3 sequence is CASSLSGRTEAFF. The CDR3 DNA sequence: TGTGCCAGCAGCTTATCAGGTCGAACTGAAGCTTTCTTT.

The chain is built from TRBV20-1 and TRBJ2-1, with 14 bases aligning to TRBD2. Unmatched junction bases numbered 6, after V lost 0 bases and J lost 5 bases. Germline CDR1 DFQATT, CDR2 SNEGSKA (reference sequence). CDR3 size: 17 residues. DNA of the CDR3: TGCAGTGCTAGAGATTTCTCGACTAGCGGGGGGGACAATGAGCAGTTCTTC. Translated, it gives CSARDFSTSGGDNEQFF.

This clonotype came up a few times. CDR3 sequence reads: CASSESGTGGYGYTF. CDR3 coding DNA: TGCGCCAGCAGTGAGTCGGGCACAGGGGGCTACGGCTACACCTTC. The rearrangement uses TRBV10-2 and TRBJ1-2, with 9 bases fitting TRBD1. Trimming removed 0 bases from V and 8 bases from J; junction bases left unmatched: 7. The CDR3 is made up of 15 amino acids. CDR1 and CDR2 from the germline V gene are WSHSY and SAAADI.

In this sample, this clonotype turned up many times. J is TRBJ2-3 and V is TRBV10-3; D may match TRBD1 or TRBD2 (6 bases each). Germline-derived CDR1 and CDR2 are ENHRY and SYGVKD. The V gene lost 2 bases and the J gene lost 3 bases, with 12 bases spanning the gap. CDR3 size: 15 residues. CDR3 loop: CAISEDRGRTDTQYF. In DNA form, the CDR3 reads TGTGCCATCAGTGAGGATCGGGGGCGGACAGATACGCAGTATTTT.

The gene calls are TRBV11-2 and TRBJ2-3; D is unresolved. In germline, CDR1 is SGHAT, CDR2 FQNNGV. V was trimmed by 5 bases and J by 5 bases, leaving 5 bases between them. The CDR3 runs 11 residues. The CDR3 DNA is TGTGCCAGCAGCCGAATAGATACGCAGTATTTT. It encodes CASSRIDTQYF.

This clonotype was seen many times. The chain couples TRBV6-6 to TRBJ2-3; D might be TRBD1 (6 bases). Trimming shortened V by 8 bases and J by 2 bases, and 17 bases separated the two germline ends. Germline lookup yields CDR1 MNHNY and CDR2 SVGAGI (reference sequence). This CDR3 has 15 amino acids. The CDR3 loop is CASSASGATTDTQYF. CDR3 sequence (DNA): TGTGCCAGCTCGGCATCAGGGGCCACCACAGATACGCAGTATTTT.

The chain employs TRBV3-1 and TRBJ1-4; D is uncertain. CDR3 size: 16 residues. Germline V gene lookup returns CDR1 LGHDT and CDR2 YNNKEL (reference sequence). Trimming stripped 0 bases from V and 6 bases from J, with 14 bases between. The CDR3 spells CASSQEGQAADEKLFF. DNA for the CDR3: TGTGCCAGCAGCCAAGAAGGGCAGGCCGCTGATGAAAAACTGTTTTTT.

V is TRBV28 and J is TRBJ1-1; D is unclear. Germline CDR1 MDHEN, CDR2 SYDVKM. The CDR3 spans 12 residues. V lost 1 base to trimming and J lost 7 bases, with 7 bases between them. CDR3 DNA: TGTGCCAGCAGTTTATTGGGAATTGAAGCTTTCTTT. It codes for CASSLLGIEAFF.

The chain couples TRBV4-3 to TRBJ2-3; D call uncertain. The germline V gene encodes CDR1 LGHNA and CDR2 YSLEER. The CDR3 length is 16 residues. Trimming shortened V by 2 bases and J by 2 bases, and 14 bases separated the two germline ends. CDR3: CASSQSWVSNTDTQYF. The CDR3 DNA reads TGCGCCAGCAGCCAAAGTTGGGTATCTAACACAGATACGCAGTATTTT.

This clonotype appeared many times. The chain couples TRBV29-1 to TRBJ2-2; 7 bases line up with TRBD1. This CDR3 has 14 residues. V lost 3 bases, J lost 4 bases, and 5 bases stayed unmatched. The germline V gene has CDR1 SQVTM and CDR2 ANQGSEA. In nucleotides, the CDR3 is TGCAGCGTTGATGGGGCAGGGGGCACCGGGGAGCTGTTTTTT. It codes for CSVDGAGGTGELFF.

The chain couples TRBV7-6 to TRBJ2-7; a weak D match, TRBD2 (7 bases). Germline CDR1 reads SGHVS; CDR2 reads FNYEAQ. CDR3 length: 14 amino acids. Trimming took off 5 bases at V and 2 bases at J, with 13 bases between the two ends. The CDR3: CASSPDGGPYEQYF. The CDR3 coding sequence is TGTGCCAGCAGCCCGGACGGGGGGCCCTACGAGCAGTACTTC.

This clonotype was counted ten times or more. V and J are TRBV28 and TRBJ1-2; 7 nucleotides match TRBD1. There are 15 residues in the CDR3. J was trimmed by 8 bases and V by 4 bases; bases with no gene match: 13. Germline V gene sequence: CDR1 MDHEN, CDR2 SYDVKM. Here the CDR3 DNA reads TGTGCCAGCAGTTCCCCATCGCCCGGACAGGACGGCTACACCTTC. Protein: CASSSPSPGQDGYTF.

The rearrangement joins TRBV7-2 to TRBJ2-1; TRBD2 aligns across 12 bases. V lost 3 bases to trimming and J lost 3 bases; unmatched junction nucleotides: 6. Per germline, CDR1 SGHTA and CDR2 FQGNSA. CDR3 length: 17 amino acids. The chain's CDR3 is CASSLDWGLAGYNEQFF. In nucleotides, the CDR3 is TGTGCCAGCAGCTTGGACTGGGGACTAGCGGGCTACAATGAGCAGTTCTTC. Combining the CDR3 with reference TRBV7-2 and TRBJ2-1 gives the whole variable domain GAGVSQSPSNKVTEKGKDVELRCDPISGHTALYWYRQSLGQGLEFLIYFQGNSAPDKSGLPSDRFSAERTGGSVSTLTIQRTQQEDSAVYLCASSLDWGLAGYNEQFFGPGTRLTVL.

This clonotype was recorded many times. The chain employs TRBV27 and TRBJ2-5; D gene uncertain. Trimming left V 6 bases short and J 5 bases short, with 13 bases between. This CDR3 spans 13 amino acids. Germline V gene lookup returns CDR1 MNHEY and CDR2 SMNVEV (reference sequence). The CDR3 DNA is TGTGCCAGCAGCGTCGGACGTACCGAGACCCAGTACTTC. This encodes CASSVGRTETQYF.

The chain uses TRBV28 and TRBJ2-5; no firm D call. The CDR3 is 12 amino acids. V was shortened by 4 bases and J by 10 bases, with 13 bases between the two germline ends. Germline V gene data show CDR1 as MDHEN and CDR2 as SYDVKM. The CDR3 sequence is CASSSGRDIQYF. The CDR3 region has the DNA TGTGCCAGCAGTTCTGGTAGGGATATCCAGTACTTC. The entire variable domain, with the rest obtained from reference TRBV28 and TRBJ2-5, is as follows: DVKVTQSSRYLVKRTGEKVFLECVQDMDHENMFWYRQDPGLGLRLIYFSYDVKMKEKGDIPEGYSVSREKKERFSLILESASTNQTSMYLCASSSGRDIQYFGPGTRLLVL.

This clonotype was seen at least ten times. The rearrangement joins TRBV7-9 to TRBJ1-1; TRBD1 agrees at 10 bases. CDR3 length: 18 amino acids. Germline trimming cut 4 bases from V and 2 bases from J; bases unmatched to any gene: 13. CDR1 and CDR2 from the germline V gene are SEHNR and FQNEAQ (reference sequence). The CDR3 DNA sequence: TGTGCCAGCAGCTCTAGCGTTTGGGACAGGGGTTTAAACACTGAAGCTTTCTTT. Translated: CASSSSVWDRGLNTEAFF.